The entry below gives a single TCR beta chain sequence along with its context. Its target is unknown. These data originate in a study of cytomegalovirus exposure and HLA in healthy donors. V was shortened by 2 bases and J by 5 bases, with 13 bases between the two germline ends. Germline values: CDR1 MDHEN, CDR2 SYDVKM. This CDR3 is 14 amino acids long. General observations from the study: Among TCR beta chains, those listed as cytomegalovirus-associated numbered some 160. Relative to the roughly 690-donor mean, N-insertions were reportedly fewer in an Asian-associated ancestry cluster in a later analysis. High specificity and sensitivity for cytomegalovirus status were reported for the classifier.

PCR primers comprised 60 Vbeta and 13 Jbeta primers. Assay used: immunoSEQ multiplex PCR; TCRdb lists only in-frame clones, some missing. Of about 170,000 clones in the sample, roughly four fifths were seen once. The source is a girl aged 5-17 years in good health and CMV-seropositive. The gene calls are TRBV28 and TRBJ2-7; maybe TRBD1 (5 bases). The sequenced sample consisted of PBMCs. Written as DNA, the CDR3 is TGTGCCAGCAGTTTAGTTCAGGGCGGCCACGAGCAGTACTTC. Translating gives CASSLVQGGHEQYF.